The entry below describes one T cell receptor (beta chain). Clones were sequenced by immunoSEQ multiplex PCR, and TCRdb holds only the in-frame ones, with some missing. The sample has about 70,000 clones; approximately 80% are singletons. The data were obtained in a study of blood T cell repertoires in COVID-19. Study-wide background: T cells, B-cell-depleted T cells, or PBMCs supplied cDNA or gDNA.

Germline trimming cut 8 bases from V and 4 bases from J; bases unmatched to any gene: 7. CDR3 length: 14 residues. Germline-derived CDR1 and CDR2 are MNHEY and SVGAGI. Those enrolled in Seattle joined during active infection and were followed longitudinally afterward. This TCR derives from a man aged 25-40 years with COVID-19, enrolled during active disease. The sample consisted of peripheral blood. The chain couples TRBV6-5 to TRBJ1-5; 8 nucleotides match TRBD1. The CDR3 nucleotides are TGTGCCAGCTCGCCAGGGGGCGCAAATCAGCCCCAGCATTTT. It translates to CASSPGGANQPQHF.